These T cell receptor beta chains were read from a single sample in a study of cytomegalovirus exposure and HLA in healthy donors. The method was immunoSEQ multiplex PCR; TCRdb's version includes in-frame clones alone and lacks a portion of them. The sample yields about 140,000 clones, approximately 79% seen once. The sample taken for sequencing was PBMCs. Every receptor here comes from a woman between 50 and 59 years old in good health and CMV-seropositive. CDR3s include the opening cysteine and the closing phenylalanine or tryptophan. D genes are given only for firm matches. Only some rows state a clone size, as once, few, many or a class for expanded clones.

j_gene | abundance | v_gene | d_gene | CDR3nt | CDR3aa
TRBJ2-2 | NA | TRBV13 | NA | TGTGCCAGCAGCTTTCGCAGGGGCAGGGGGGCCGCGAACACCGGGGAGCTGTTTTTT | CASSFRRGRGAANTGELFF
TRBJ2-7 | NA | TRBV11-1 | NA | TGTGCCAGCAGCTTACCGGGGGGCCTGAGAGAGCAGTACTTC | CASSLPGGLREQYF
TRBJ2-1 | NA | TRBV5-1 | NA | TGCGCCAGCAGCTTGGGACGGGGGGCAAACAATGAGCAGTTCTTC | CASSLGRGANNEQFF
TRBJ1-3 | NA | TRBV7-2 | TRBD1 | TGTGCCAGCAGCTACACACAGGGGGCTGGAAACACCATATATTTT | CASSYTQGAGNTIYF
TRBJ1-6 | NA | TRBV28 | TRBD1 | TGTGCCAGCAGTTTTGTTCAGGGGGCCAATTCACCCCTCCACTTT | CASSFVQGANSPLHF
TRBJ1-2 | once | TRBV4-3 | NA | TGCGCCAGCAGCGCCCGGAGGGGATATGGCTACACCTTC | CASSARRGYGYTF
TRBJ2-7 | NA | TRBV6-1 | TRBD1 | TGTGCCAGCGACGGGACAGGGCACTACGAGCAGTACTTC | CASDGTGHYEQYF
TRBJ1-1 | once | TRBV4-1 | TRBD1 | TGCGCCAGCAGCCCTATCGGGACAGAGACTGAAGCTTTCTTT | CASSPIGTETEAFF
TRBJ2-1 | NA | TRBV10-1 | NA | TGCGCCAGCAGTAAGTACAGGAACTCCTACAATGAGCAGTTCTTC | CASSKYRNSYNEQFF
TRBJ2-7 | NA | TRBV4-3 | TRBD2 | TGCGCCAGCAGCCAAGAAATAGCGGGGTCGTCCTACGAGCAGTACTTC | CASSQEIAGSSYEQYF
TRBJ1-1 | NA | TRBV19 | NA | TGTGCCAGTGAAAGGGTGGGGGGCACTGAAGCTTTCTTT | CASERVGGTEAFF
TRBJ1-2 | NA | TRBV14 | TRBD1 | TGTGCCAGCAGCCAAGGGACCCTAGGGGGCTACTATGGCTACACCTTC | CASSQGTLGGYYGYTF
TRBJ1-5 | NA | TRBV19 | NA | TGTGCCAGTAGTATAGTTTCGTGGCAGTATAGCAATCAGCCCCAGCATTTT | CASSIVSWQYSNQPQHF
TRBJ1-4 | NA | TRBV5-1 | TRBD1 | TGCGCCAGCAGCTTGGGACAGGGCCTTAATGAAAAACTGTTTTTT | CASSLGQGLNEKLFF
TRBJ2-7 | NA | TRBV4-2 | NA | TGTGCCAGCAGCCAAGAGGCAAGTACCTACGAGCAGTACTTC | CASSQEASTYEQYF
TRBJ2-7 | NA | TRBV7-9 | NA | TGTGCCAGCAGCCCGGGCTACGAGCAGTACTTC | CASSPGYEQYF
TRBJ1-2 | once | TRBV2 | TRBD1 | TGTGCCAAAAGAGACAGGGGCTGGAGCTACACCTTC | CAKRDRGWSYTF
TRBJ2-2 | NA | TRBV6-1 | NA | TGTGCCAGCAGGGAGGGGAACACCGGGGAGCTGTTTTTT | CASREGNTGELFF
TRBJ2-1 | NA | TRBV28 | TRBD2 | TGTGCCAGCAGTACCCAGTGGAGCGGGGGGGACAATGAGCAGTTCTTC | CASSTQWSGGDNEQFF
TRBJ2-1 | NA | TRBV5-4 | NA | TGTGCCAGCAGCTTGCAGGGGACCGATGAGCAGTTCTTC | CASSLQGTDEQFF
TRBJ1-1 | NA | TRBV5-1 | NA | TGCGCCAGCAGCTTGGAACGGTCTAACACTGAAGCTTTCTTT | CASSLERSNTEAFF
TRBJ2-5 | NA | TRBV5-4 | NA | TGTGCCAGCAGCGCGAAGACGGGTTACCAAGAGACCCAGTACTTC | CASSAKTGYQETQYF
TRBJ2-5 | NA | TRBV27 | TRBD1 | TGTGCCAGCAGACCTAGACAGGGGATTCAAGAGACCCAGTACTTC | CASRPRQGIQETQYF
TRBJ2-3 | once | TRBV15 | NA | TGTGCCACCAGCAGAGATCGTTACACAGATACGCAGTATTTT | CATSRDRYTDTQYF
TRBJ2-1 | once | TRBV5-6 | NA | TGTGCCAGCAGCTTAGGGGGGGCTATGGGGCAGTTCTTC | CASSLGGAMGQFF
TRBJ2-7 | NA | TRBV6-1 | TRBD1 | TGTGCCAGCAGAGTGGGACAGGGGGCATACGAGCAGTACTTC | CASRVGQGAYEQYF
TRBJ2-3 | few | TRBV5-4 | TRBD2 | TGTGCCAGCAGCAGTGCGGGGGTACGATCAAGGGATACGCAGTATTTT | CASSSAGVRSRDTQYF
TRBJ2-7 | NA | TRBV28 | TRBD2 | TGTGCCAGCATGGGGGGGAGCTCCTACGAGCAGTACTTC | CASMGGSSYEQYF
TRBJ2-1 | NA | TRBV9 | TRBD1 | TGTGCCAGCAGCGCCTGGGACAGTAGCTACAATGAGCAGTTCTTC | CASSAWDSSYNEQFF
TRBJ2-1 | NA | TRBV9 | TRBD2 | TGTGCCAGCAGCGTATCTAGCGGGGGCAATGAGCAGTTCTTC | CASSVSSGGNEQFF
TRBJ2-3 | few | TRBV7-3 | NA | TGTGCCAGCAGCTCCCGGGGAAGGGGGACCACAGATACGCAGTATTTT | CASSSRGRGTTDTQYF
TRBJ2-1 | NA | TRBV21-1 | NA | TGTGCCTTTTGGACTAGCGGGGGGTACTTCAATGAGCAGTTCTTC | CAFWTSGGYFNEQFF
TRBJ2-6 | NA | TRBV6-1 | NA | TGTGCCAGCAGTGAACCAGGGGCTGGGGCCAACGTCCTGACTTTC | CASSEPGAGANVLTF
TRBJ1-4 | few | TRBV7-9 | NA | TGTGCCAGCATTTCCTTGGGGGGAACTAATGAAAAACTGTTTTTT | CASISLGGTNEKLFF
TRBJ1-5 | NA | TRBV7-8 | NA | TGTGCCAGCAGCTCGATCCGCCGGGATCAGCCCCAGCATTTT | CASSSIRRDQPQHF
TRBJ2-7 | NA | TRBV7-9 | NA | TGTGCCAGCAGCTCCGCTCGGGAGCAGTACTTC | CASSSAREQYF
TRBJ1-1 | NA | TRBV27 | NA | TGTGCCAGCAGTCCCCCCGGGAGGTTCACTGAAGCTTTCTTT | CASSPPGRFTEAFF
TRBJ2-3 | NA | TRBV5-6 | NA | TGTGCCAGCAGCCAAGTGCCGACAGGAACAGCTTCCACAGATACGCAGTATTTT | CASSQVPTGTASTDTQYF
TRBJ1-1 | NA | TRBV15 | NA | TGTGCCACCAGCAGAGTTATAACAGGGCAGGACACTGAAGCTTTCTTT | CATSRVITGQDTEAFF
TRBJ1-3 | NA | TRBV28 | NA | TGTGCCAGCAGTCTCCCACAAGGGGGGGTTGGAAACACCATATATTTT | CASSLPQGGVGNTIYF
TRBJ2-1 | NA | TRBV6-5 | NA | TGTGCCAGCAGCCTTTCACTGGGCTATGAGCAGTTCTTC | CASSLSLGYEQFF
TRBJ1-6 | NA | TRBV11-1 | NA | TGTGCCAGCAGCTTAAATTCGGCAGGGGCTAATTCACCCCTCCACTTT | CASSLNSAGANSPLHF
TRBJ2-7 | NA | TRBV11-3 | TRBD1 | TGTGCCAGCAGCTTTGGTTCCGGACAGGGGGGAACCTACGAACAGTACTTC | CASSFGSGQGGTYEQYF
TRBJ1-4 | NA | TRBV5-6 | TRBD1 | TGTGCCAGCGGCAGGGGGACTAATGAAAAACTGTTTTTT | CASGRGTNEKLFF
TRBJ1-1 | once | TRBV7-2 | NA | TGTGCCAGCAGCCCCCCCGGGAACACTGAAGCTTTCTTT | CASSPPGNTEAFF
TRBJ1-1 | NA | TRBV29-1 | TRBD1 | TGCAGCGTTGGGGATTTCCGGGACAGCCGCCCAACTTTTGAAGCTTTCTTT | CSVGDFRDSRPTFEAFF
TRBJ1-4 | once | TRBV5-1 | NA | TGCGCCAGCAGCACGTGGTTGGGAGGGAATGAAAAACTGTTTTTT | CASSTWLGGNEKLFF
TRBJ2-7 | NA | TRBV18 | NA | TGTGCCAGCTCAACGGTTCCAGGGGACGAGCAGTACTTC | CASSTVPGDEQYF